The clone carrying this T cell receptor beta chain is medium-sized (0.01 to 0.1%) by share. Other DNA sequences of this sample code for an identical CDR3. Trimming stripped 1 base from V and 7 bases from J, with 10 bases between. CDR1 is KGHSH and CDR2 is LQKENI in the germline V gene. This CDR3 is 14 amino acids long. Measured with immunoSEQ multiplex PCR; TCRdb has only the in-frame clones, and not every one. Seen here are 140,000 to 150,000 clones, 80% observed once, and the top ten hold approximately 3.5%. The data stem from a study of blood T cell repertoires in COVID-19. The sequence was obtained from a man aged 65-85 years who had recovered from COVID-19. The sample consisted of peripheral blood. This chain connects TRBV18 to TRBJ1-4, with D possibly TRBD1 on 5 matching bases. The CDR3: CASSPRGAVEKLFF. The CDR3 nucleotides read TGTGCCAGCTCACCACGGGGCGCGGTTGAAAAACTGTTTTTT.